The present TCR beta chain was sequenced within a study of neurological immune-mediated disorders. V dropped 3 bases and J dropped 3 bases, with 19 bases sitting between them. CDR1 is SGHRS, CDR2 YFSETQ, per germline. The CDR3 covers 17 residues. 5'RACE employing 10-nucleotide random UMIs yielded the cDNA. Each sequencing run yielded over 170 million TCR-beta sequences from 15-18 subjects. One entry per CDR3 protein, called by TCRdb with MiXCR from the 5' RACE reads. The sample lists tens of thousands of distinct CDR3 sequences; over 5% were seen once. This clonotype was counted ten times or more. The chain is built from TRBV5-1 and TRBJ2-1; tentative D call: TRBD1 (6 bases). The sample was PBMCs. The origin of this receptor is a human donor with multiple sclerosis. The donor label of this sample is uncertain. The CDR3 DNA is TGCGCCAGCAGCTCCCGTTTCGGGACACAAAACTACAATGAGCAGTTCTTC. Translating it yields CASSSRFGTQNYNEQFF.